A selection of T cell receptor beta chains follows, all from one sample in a study of OX40 agonist ivuxolimab in advanced cancers. Sequencing used immunoSEQ multiplex PCR; TCRdb keeps in-frame clones, though not all of them. The repertoire holds 65,000 to 70,000 clones, with about 80% as singletons. Sequenced here: CD4+ or CD8+ T cells sorted from blood, sampled in a trial of the OX40 agonist ivuxolimab. All receptors come from an adult with an advanced solid tumor such as melanoma, head and neck, liver or kidney cancer. The CDR3 runs from the conserved cysteine through the conserved F or W. D genes are given only for firm matches. Clone size is shown for a subset of rows, as once, few, many or a class of expanded clone.

size: NA
V: TRBV5-8
J: TRBJ1-5
D: NA
CDR3: CASSLQGLTNQPQHF
DNA: TGTGCCAGCAGTCTTCAGGGTCTCACCAATCAGCCCCAGCATTTT

size: once
V: TRBV19
J: TRBJ2-4
D: TRBD2
CDR3: CASAPSGLAKNIQYF
DNA: TGTGCCAGTGCACCTAGCGGTTTAGCCAAAAACATTCAGTACTTC

size: NA
V: TRBV7-2
J: TRBJ1-3
D: NA
CDR3: CASSSASGNTIYF
DNA: TGTGCCAGCAGCTCAGCCTCTGGAAACACCATATATTTT

size: NA
V: TRBV4-1
J: TRBJ2-1
D: NA
CDR3: CASSQDGRGDYEQFF
DNA: TGCGCCAGCAGCCAAGACGGGAGAGGGGACTATGAGCAGTTCTTC

size: NA
V: TRBV30
J: TRBJ2-2
D: NA
CDR3: CAWSLKGRNTGELFF
DNA: TGTGCCTGGAGTTTGAAGGGGAGGAACACCGGGGAGCTGTTTTTT

size: NA
V: TRBV11-2
J: TRBJ2-5
D: NA
CDR3: CASSFGTKETQYF
DNA: TGTGCCAGCAGCTTTGGGACAAAAGAGACCCAGTACTTC

size: few
V: TRBV6-6
J: TRBJ2-1
D: TRBD2
CDR3: CASSYGGGIYNEQFF
DNA: TGTGCCAGCAGTTACGGCGGGGGAATCTACAATGAGCAGTTCTTC

size: NA
V: TRBV14
J: TRBJ2-5
D: TRBD2
CDR3: CASSRTSGTQETQYF
DNA: TGTGCCAGCAGCCGGACTAGCGGGACCCAAGAGACCCAGTACTTC

size: NA
V: TRBV5-4
J: TRBJ2-5
D: NA
CDR3: CASSLAAGKETQYF
DNA: TGTGCCAGCAGCTTGGCAGCAGGGAAAGAGACCCAGTACTTC

size: NA
V: TRBV11-2
J: TRBJ1-4
D: TRBD1
CDR3: CASSLETGGEKLFF
DNA: TGTGCCAGCAGCTTAGAGACAGGGGGTGAAAAACTGTTTTTT

size: NA
V: TRBV6-1
J: TRBJ1-2
D: NA
CDR3: CASSEDGRPYGYTF
DNA: TGTGCCAGCAGTGAAGATGGCAGACCCTATGGCTACACCTTC

size: once
V: TRBV5-4
J: TRBJ1-2
D: TRBD1
CDR3: CASSYFRDSFNYGYTF
DNA: TGTGCCAGCAGCTATTTCCGGGACAGCTTTAACTATGGCTACACCTTC

size: NA
V: TRBV7-8
J: TRBJ2-7
D: NA
CDR3: CASSLGQGRTYEQYF
DNA: TGTGCCAGCAGCTTAGGTCAGGGACGGACCTACGAGCAGTACTTC

size: NA
V: TRBV19
J: TRBJ2-3
D: TRBD2
CDR3: CASSARAGGLEDTQYF
DNA: TGTGCCAGTAGTGCAAGAGCGGGGGGGCTGGAAGATACGCAGTATTTT

size: NA
V: TRBV28
J: TRBJ1-2
D: NA
CDR3: CASSQQVQGYTF
DNA: TGTGCCAGCAGTCAACAGGTCCAGGGCTACACCTTC

size: NA
V: TRBV28
J: TRBJ2-5
D: NA
CDR3: CASSLAQGGETQYF
DNA: TGTGCCAGCAGTTTGGCACAGGGTGGAGAGACCCAGTACTTC

size: few
V: TRBV5-6
J: TRBJ2-7
D: TRBD2
CDR3: CASSLRFGRVGSYEQYF
DNA: TGTGCCAGCAGCTTGAGGTTCGGGAGGGTCGGCTCCTACGAGCAGTACTTC

size: NA
V: TRBV19
J: TRBJ2-1
D: TRBD1
CDR3: CASSGTGVSYNEQFF
DNA: TGTGCCAGTAGTGGGACAGGAGTCTCCTACAATGAGCAGTTCTTC

size: NA
V: TRBV7-6
J: TRBJ1-1
D: TRBD1
CDR3: CASSPRGPGTEAFF
DNA: TGTGCCAGCAGCCCGAGGGGGCCGGGCACTGAAGCTTTCTTT

size: NA
V: TRBV2
J: TRBJ1-5
D: NA
CDR3: CASSPDGRNQPQHF
DNA: TGTGCCAGCAGTCCGGACGGACGCAATCAGCCCCAGCATTTT

size: NA
V: TRBV21-1
J: TRBJ2-1
D: NA
CDR3: CASSKVFDVFKPYNEQFF
DNA: TGTGCCAGCAGCAAAGTATTCGATGTCTTTAAGCCCTACAATGAGCAGTTCTTC

size: NA
V: TRBV30
J: TRBJ1-2
D: NA
CDR3: CAWTSPTVSNYGYTF
DNA: TGTGCCTGGACCTCCCCGACAGTCTCTAACTATGGCTACACCTTC

size: NA
V: TRBV5-1
J: TRBJ1-2
D: NA
CDR3: CASSIQGGGYTF
DNA: TGCGCCAGCAGTATACAGGGAGGTGGCTACACCTTC